This T cell receptor beta chain was identified in a study of T cell responses to AZD1222 COVID-19 vaccine. Study-wide results and caveats: Most donors were white British and more were female, and clonal diversity was possibly underestimated.

Some clones are missing from TCRdb's copy, which holds only in-frame ones; the method was immunoSEQ multiplex PCR. The table records 170,000 or so clones, 70% to 90% of them present only once. The ends were cut back, 2 bases at V and 5 bases at J, with 16 bases in the middle. From germline, CDR1 is SGHVS and CDR2 FQNEAQ. The CDR3 has 15 residues. With respect to this clone: Its target is not known.

The sequence derives from an adult who received the AZD1222 COVID-19 vaccine. The source was peripheral blood, collected 28 days after the second AZD1222 dose. The V call is TRBV7-8, the J call TRBJ2-7; a weak D match, TRBD1 (6 bases). The DNA for the CDR3 is TGTGCCAGCAGCTTACCCAGGGGACGGTTTGACGAGCAGTACTTC. Translating gives CASSLPRGRFDEQYF. Combining the CDR3 with reference TRBV7-8 and TRBJ2-7 gives the whole variable domain GAGVSQSPRYKVAKRGQDVALRCDPISGHVSLFWYQQALGQGPEFLTYFQNEAQLDKSGLPSDRFFAERPEGSVSTLKIQRTQQEDSAVYLCASSLPRGRFDEQYFGPGTRLTVT.